The clone carrying this TCR beta chain was recorded once. The source of the sample is a study of blood T cell repertoires in COVID-19. Study-wide context: Specimens from acute and convalescent COVID-19 originated in the United States, Italy and Spain. PBMCs, B-cell-depleted T cells, or T cells were the source of the cDNA or gDNA that made up the material.

Authors' data handling: Estimated nucleated cell counts came from reference gene primer amplification. Profiling relied on immunoSEQ multiplex PCR, and the TCRdb table lists in-frame clones only, not all of them. From that table come the V and J calls and clone size; the DNA was used to work out D and trimming. This sample carries 150,000 to 200,000 clones, 90% to 95% of them seen once, and the ten largest clones take roughly 4.4%. Sample: peripheral blood. This TCR came from a woman aged 50 to 60 with acute or convalescent COVID-19.

The CDR3 loop reads CASSYRKANTGELFF. The DNA for the CDR3 is TGTGCCAGCAGCTACAGGAAAGCGAACACCGGGGAGCTGTTTTTT. The chain uses TRBV7-8 and TRBJ2-2, with D possibly TRBD1 on 5 matching bases. V was shortened by 4 bases and J by 0 bases, with 9 bases between the two germline ends. This CDR3 is 15 amino acids long. The germline gives CDR1 SGHVS, CDR2 FQNEAQ. Full variable domain (remainder filled in from reference TRBV7-8 and TRBJ2-2): GAGVSQSPRYKVAKRGQDVALRCDPISGHVSLFWYQQALGQGPEFLTYFQNEAQLDKSGLPSDRFFAERPEGSVSTLKIQRTQQEDSAVYLCASSYRKANTGELFFGEGSRLTVL.